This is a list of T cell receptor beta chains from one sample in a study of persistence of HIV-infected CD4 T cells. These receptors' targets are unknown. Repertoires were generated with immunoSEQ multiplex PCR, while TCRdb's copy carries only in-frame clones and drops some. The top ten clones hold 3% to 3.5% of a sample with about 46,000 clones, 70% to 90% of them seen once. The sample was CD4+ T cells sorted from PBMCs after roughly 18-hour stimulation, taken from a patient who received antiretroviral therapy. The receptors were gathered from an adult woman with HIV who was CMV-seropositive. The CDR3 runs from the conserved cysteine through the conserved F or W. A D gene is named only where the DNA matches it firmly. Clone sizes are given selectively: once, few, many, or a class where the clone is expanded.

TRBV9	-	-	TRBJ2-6	CASSVGLSGANVLTF	TGTGCCAGCAGCGTGGGTCTTTCTGGGGCCAACGTCCTGACTTTC
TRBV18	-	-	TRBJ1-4	CASSPGLLGTNEKLFF	TGTGCCAGCTCACCGGGACTCCTAGGGACTAATGAAAAACTGTTTTTT
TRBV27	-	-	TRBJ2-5	CASGPDPRTQRGIKETQYF	TGTGCCAGCGGACCTGACCCTCGCACACAACGGGGGATCAAGGAGACCCAGTACTTC
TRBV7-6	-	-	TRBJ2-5	CASSLDKTQYF	TGTGCCAGCAGCTTAGACAAGACCCAGTACTTC
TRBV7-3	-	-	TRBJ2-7	CASSPPGDDEQYF	TGTGCCAGCAGCCCTCCGGGGGACGACGAGCAGTACTTC
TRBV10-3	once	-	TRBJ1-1	CAISLTGENTEAFF	TGTGCCATCAGTCTAACGGGGGAAAACACTGAAGCTTTCTTT
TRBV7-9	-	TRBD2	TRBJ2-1	CASSFPGLAGYNEQFF	TGTGCCAGCAGCTTTCCGGGGCTAGCGGGTTACAATGAGCAGTTCTTC
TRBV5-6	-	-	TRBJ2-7	CASSLAVLSGVYEQYF	TGTGCCAGCAGCTTGGCCGTACTGAGTGGGGTCTACGAGCAGTACTTC
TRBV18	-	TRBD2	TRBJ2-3	CASSPPVFERRGGLDTQYF	TGTGCCAGCTCACCACCGGTCTTCGAGAGGCGGGGGGGCCTAGATACGCAGTATTTT
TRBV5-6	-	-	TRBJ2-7	CASSQNYEQYF	TGTGCCAGCAGCCAAAACTACGAGCAGTACTTC
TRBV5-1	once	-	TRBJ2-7	CASSLESRISYEQYF	TGCGCCAGCAGCTTGGAGTCCAGGATCTCCTACGAGCAGTACTTC
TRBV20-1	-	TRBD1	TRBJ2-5	CSARTGETQYF	TGCAGTGCGAGGACAGGAGAGACCCAGTACTTC
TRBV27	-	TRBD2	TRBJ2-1	CASRYTGTSFNEQFF	TGTGCCAGCCGCTACACCGGGACTAGTTTTAATGAGCAGTTCTTC
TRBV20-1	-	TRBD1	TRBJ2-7	CSATDRGRSYEQYF	TGCAGTGCTACTGACAGGGGTCGGTCCTACGAGCAGTACTTC
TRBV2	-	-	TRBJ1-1	CASSGLGGNTEAFF	TGTGCCAGCTCGGGTTTAGGAGGGAACACTGAAGCTTTCTTT
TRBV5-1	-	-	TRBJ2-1	CASSWDYNEQFF	TGCGCCAGCAGCTGGGATTACAATGAGCAGTTCTTC
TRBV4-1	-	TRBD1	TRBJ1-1	CASSQAVGTGDTEAFF	TGCGCCAGCAGCCAAGCCGTAGGGACAGGGGACACTGAAGCTTTCTTT
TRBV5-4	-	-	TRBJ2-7	CASSRDLSSYEQYF	TGTGCCAGCAGTCGGGACCTAAGCTCCTACGAGCAGTACTTC
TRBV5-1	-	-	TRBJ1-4	CASSPDKRAASF	TGCGCCAGCAGCCCCGATAAGCGGGCGGCGTCTTTT
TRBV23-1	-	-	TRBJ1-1	CASSQPSDSLADTEAFF	TGCGCCAGCAGTCAGCCTTCCGACAGCTTGGCCGACACTGAAGCTTTCTTT
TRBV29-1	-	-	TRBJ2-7	CSVGSFYEQYF	TGCAGCGTTGGGTCATTCTACGAGCAGTACTTC
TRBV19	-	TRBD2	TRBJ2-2	CASSFRGTSSDTGELFF	TGTGCCAGTAGTTTCAGGGGGACTAGCTCAGACACCGGGGAGCTGTTTTTT
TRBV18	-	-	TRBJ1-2	CASSQGPSYGYTF	TGTGCCAGCTCACAGGGGCCTTCCTATGGCTACACCTTC
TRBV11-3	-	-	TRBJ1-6	CASSRTGGSPLHF	TGTGCCAGCAGCCGAACAGGAGGTTCACCCCTCCACTTT
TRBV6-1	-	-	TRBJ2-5	CASSEFNSPGVGETQYF	TGTGCCAGCAGTGAATTTAATAGCCCGGGAGTGGGAGAGACCCAGTACTTC
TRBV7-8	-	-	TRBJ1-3	CASSLDLGGLSNTIYF	TGTGCCAGCAGCTTAGACCTTGGGGGGCTTAGTAACACCATATATTTT
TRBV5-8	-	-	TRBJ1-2	CASHPRAVLNYGYTF	TGTGCCAGCCACCCCCGGGCAGTGCTTAACTATGGCTACACCTTC
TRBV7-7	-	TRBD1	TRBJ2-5	CASSLGGQGAGETQYF	TGTGCCAGCAGCTTAGGCGGACAGGGGGCGGGAGAGACCCAGTACTTC
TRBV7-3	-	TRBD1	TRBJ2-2	CASSSGQGTGELFF	TGTGCCAGCAGCTCCGGACAGGGAACCGGGGAGCTGTTTTTT
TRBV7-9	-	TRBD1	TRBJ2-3	CASSLEGGAGDTQYF	TGTGCCAGCAGCTTAGAAGGGGGCGCGGGAGATACGCAGTATTTT
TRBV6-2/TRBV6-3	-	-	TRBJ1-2	CASSYSQLPNGYTF	TGTGCCAGCAGTTACTCTCAACTTCCGAATGGCTACACCTTC
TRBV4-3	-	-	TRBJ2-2	CASSHTFDTRRGELFF	TGCGCCAGCAGCCACACTTTCGACACGCGCCGCGGGGAGCTGTTTTTT
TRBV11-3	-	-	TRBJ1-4	CASSESRATNEKLFF	TGTGCCAGCAGCGAATCAAGGGCAACTAATGAAAAACTGTTTTTT
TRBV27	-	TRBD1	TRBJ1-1	CASNLGQGREAFF	TGTGCCAGCAACCTTGGACAGGGACGTGAAGCTTTCTTT
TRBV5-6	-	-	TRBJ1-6	CASSLRKGGPNSPLHF	TGTGCCAGCAGCTTACGGAAAGGAGGGCCTAATTCACCCCTCCACTTT
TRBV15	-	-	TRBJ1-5	CATSRDRSQPQHF	TGTGCCACCAGCAGAGATAGGAGTCAGCCCCAGCATTTT
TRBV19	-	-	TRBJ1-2	CASTFQENYGYTF	TGTGCCAGCACTTTTCAGGAAAACTATGGCTACACCTTC
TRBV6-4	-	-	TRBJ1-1	CASRREGQSTEAFF	TGTGCCAGCAGGAGGGAGGGGCAGAGCACTGAAGCTTTCTTT
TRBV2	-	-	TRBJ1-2	CASGGLQAGGGYTF	TGTGCCAGCGGGGGACTACAGGCTGGTGGTGGCTACACCTTC
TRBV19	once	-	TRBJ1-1	CASNTGTSITNTEAFF	TGTGCCAGCAATACAGGGACAAGCATAACAAACACTGAAGCTTTCTTT
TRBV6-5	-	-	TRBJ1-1	CASSYSRVNTEAFF	TGTGCCAGCAGTTACTCGCGGGTGAACACTGAAGCTTTCTTT
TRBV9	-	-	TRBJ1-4	CASSETPGPHEKLFF	TGTGCCAGCAGCGAGACCCCGGGACCCCACGAAAAACTGTTTTTT
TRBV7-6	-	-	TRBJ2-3	CASSISGTGDTQYF	TGTGCCAGCAGCATCTCGGGGACGGGAGATACGCAGTATTTT
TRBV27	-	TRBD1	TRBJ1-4	CASSAGQGVGNEKLFF	TGTGCCAGCAGTGCGGGACAGGGGGTTGGGAATGAAAAACTGTTTTTT
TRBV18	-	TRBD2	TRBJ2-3	CASSRTSARDTQYF	TGTGCCAGCTCAAGGACTAGCGCTCGAGATACGCAGTATTTT
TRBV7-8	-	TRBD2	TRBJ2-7	CASSLRGLAGPGYEQYF	TGTGCCAGCAGCTTAAGGGGACTAGCGGGTCCGGGTTACGAGCAGTACTTC
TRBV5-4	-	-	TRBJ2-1	CASSEGGFGNEQFF	TGTGCCAGCAGCGAGGGGGGATTCGGGAATGAGCAGTTCTTC
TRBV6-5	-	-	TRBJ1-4	CASTSGGRGGEKLFF	TGTGCCAGCACGAGCGGGGGCAGGGGTGGTGAAAAACTGTTTTTT
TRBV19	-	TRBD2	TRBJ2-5	CASRASGGLGETQYF	TGTGCCAGTAGGGCTAGCGGGGGCCTCGGGGAGACCCAGTACTTC
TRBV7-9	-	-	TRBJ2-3	CASSPETDTQYF	TGTGCCAGCAGCCCGGAGACAGATACGCAGTATTTT
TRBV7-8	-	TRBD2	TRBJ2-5	CASSATSGYQETQYF	TGTGCCAGCAGCGCGACTAGCGGGTACCAAGAGACCCAGTACTTC
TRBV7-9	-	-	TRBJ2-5	CASSYPDQETQYF	TGTGCCAGCAGCTACCCAGACCAAGAGACCCAGTACTTC
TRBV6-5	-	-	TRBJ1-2	CASSYGTGHGYTF	TGTGCCAGCAGTTACGGAACAGGGCACGGCTACACCTTC
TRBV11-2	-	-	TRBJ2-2	CASSLGLKNTGELFF	TGTGCCAGCAGCTTAGGACTGAAGAACACCGGGGAGCTGTTTTTT
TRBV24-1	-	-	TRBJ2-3	CATSDLFGRILQTDTQYF	TGTGCCACCAGTGATTTGTTCGGGCGCATATTACAAACAGATACGCAGTATTTT
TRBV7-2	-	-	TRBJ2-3	CASSLGVGTSRDTQYF	TGTGCCAGCAGCTTAGGAGTGGGGACAAGCAGGGATACGCAGTATTTT
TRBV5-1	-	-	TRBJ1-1	CASSPVPQGGLNTEAFF	TGCGCCAGCAGCCCGGTTCCTCAAGGCGGGTTGAACACTGAAGCTTTCTTT
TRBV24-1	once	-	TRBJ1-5	CATQAAGSYQPQHF	TGTGCCACCCAAGCAGCAGGGAGCTATCAGCCCCAGCATTTT
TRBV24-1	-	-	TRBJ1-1	CATSDPTGGNTEAFF	TGTGCCACCAGTGATCCAACGGGGGGAAACACTGAAGCTTTCTTT